The rows below give T cell receptor beta chains drawn from one sample of a study of long-term antiretroviral therapy in people with HIV. Only in-frame clones appear in the TCRdb table, and some are missing; sequencing was by immunoSEQ multiplex PCR. The sample contains about 11,000 clones, 76% of which appear only once. Sample: unsorted PBMCs, taken at the start of antiretroviral therapy, before treatment. These receptors were obtained from a man under 40 with HIV. Each CDR3 is given with its conserved first and last residue. Each record gives: V gene, J gene, CDR3 protein.

v_call: TRBV6-1; j_call: TRBJ2-7; cdr3_aa: CASSEPGRSEQYF
v_call: TRBV19; j_call: TRBJ1-5; cdr3_aa: CASDRYDGQPQHF
v_call: TRBV27; j_call: TRBJ2-1; cdr3_aa: CASNPSGGTYNEQFF
v_call: TRBV30; j_call: TRBJ1-1; cdr3_aa: CASGRNEAFF
v_call: TRBV6-5; j_call: TRBJ1-4; cdr3_aa: CASSMGRTNEKLFF
v_call: TRBV6-1; j_call: TRBJ1-6; cdr3_aa: CASSDRGPGRNSPLHF
v_call: TRBV5-6; j_call: TRBJ1-4; cdr3_aa: CASSAVRQGGNEKLFF
v_call: TRBV6-5; j_call: TRBJ1-4; cdr3_aa: CASSYSGDPELFF
v_call: TRBV19; j_call: TRBJ1-1; cdr3_aa: CASSADGGNTEAFF
v_call: TRBV9; j_call: TRBJ2-1; cdr3_aa: CASSPLLAGSNEQFF
v_call: TRBV6-5; j_call: TRBJ1-6; cdr3_aa: CASRWGARSPLHF
v_call: TRBV10-2; j_call: TRBJ1-1; cdr3_aa: CASSEFGPEAFF
v_call: TRBV6-5; j_call: TRBJ2-7; cdr3_aa: CASSSAGAWAYYEQYF
v_call: TRBV10-3; j_call: TRBJ2-3; cdr3_aa: CAIRGDYEDTQYF
v_call: TRBV7-9; j_call: TRBJ2-1; cdr3_aa: CASSLAGGYNEQFF
v_call: TRBV9; j_call: TRBJ1-1; cdr3_aa: CASSVSGQLNTEAFF